The T cell receptor (beta chain) described here comes from a study of blood T cell repertoires in COVID-19. The germline gives CDR1 SGHRS, CDR2 YFSETQ. The CDR3 is made up of 16 amino acids. V gave up 7 bases and J gave up 4 bases; unmatched junction bases: 11. Sequencing used immunoSEQ multiplex PCR; TCRdb keeps in-frame clones, though not all of them. The table includes over 55,000 clones, about 90% detected once. Sequenced sample: peripheral blood. This rearrangement joins TRBV5-1 to TRBJ2-6, with 7 bases lining up with TRBD2. The receptor was isolated from a human donor in a cohort sampled during active COVID-19. The CDR3 loop is CASEGYGGSGANVLTF. The CDR3 bases are TGCGCCAGCGAGGGCTACGGGGGGTCAGGGGCCAACGTCCTGACTTTC.